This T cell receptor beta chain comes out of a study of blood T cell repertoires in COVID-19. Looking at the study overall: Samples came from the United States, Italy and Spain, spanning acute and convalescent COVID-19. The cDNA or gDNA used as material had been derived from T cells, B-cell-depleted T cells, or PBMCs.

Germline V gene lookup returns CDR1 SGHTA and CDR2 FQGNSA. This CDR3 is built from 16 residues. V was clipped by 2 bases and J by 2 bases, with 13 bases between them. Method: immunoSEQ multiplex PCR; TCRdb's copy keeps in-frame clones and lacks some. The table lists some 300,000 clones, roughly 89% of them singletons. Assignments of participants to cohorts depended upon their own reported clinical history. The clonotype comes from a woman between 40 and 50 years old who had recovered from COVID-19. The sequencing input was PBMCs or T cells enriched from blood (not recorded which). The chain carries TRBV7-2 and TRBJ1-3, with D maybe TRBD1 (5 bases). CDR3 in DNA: TGTGCCAGCAGCTTATCAGGGTCGGCTACTGGAAACACCATATATTTT. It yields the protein CASSLSGSATGNTIYF.